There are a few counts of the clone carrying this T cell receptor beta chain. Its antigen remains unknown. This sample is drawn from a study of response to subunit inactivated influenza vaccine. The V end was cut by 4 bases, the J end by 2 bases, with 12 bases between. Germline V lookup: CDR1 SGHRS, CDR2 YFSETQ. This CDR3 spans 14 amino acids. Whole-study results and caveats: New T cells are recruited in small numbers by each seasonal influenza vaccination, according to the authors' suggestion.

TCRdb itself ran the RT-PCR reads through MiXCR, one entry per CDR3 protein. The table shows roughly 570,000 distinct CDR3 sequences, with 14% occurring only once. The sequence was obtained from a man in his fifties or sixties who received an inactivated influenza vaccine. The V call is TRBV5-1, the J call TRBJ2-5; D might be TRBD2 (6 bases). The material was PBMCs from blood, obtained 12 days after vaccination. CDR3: CASSDPGRQETQYF. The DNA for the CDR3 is TGCGCCAGCAGCGATCCCGGGAGACAAGAGACCCAGTACTTC.